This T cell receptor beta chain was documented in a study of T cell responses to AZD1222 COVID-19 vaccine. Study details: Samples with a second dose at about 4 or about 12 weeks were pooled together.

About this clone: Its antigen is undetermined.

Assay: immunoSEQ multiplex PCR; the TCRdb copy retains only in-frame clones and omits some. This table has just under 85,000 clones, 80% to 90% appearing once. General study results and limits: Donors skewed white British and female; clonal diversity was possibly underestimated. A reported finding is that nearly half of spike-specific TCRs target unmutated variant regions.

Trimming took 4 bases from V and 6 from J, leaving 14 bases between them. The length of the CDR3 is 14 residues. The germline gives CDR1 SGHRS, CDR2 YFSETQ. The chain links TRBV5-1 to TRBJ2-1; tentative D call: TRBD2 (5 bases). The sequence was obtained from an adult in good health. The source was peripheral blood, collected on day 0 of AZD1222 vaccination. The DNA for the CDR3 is TGCGCCAGCAGCACAGCTAGCCTGGGCAATGAGCAGTTCTTC. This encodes CASSTASLGNEQFF.